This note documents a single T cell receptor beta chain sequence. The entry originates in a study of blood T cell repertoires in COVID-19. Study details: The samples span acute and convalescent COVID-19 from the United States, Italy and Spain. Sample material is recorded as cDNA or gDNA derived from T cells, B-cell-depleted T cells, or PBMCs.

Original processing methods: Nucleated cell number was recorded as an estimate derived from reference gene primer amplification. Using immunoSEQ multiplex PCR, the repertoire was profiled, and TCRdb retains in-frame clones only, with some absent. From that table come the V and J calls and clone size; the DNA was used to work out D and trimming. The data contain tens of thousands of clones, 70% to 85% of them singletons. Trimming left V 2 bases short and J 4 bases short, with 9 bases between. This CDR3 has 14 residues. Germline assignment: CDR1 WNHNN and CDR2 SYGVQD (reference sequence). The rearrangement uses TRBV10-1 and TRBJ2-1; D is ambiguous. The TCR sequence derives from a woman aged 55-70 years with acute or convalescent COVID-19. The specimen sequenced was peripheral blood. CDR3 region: CASSEDLDYNEQFF. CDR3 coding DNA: TGCGCCAGCAGTGAGGATCTAGATTACAATGAGCAGTTCTTC.